This T cell receptor (beta chain) was identified during a study of blood T cell repertoires in COVID-19 (dated by TCRdb to 2019 to 2021). Study-wide context: Collaborator samples came from the United States, Italy and Spain and covered acute and convalescent phases of COVID-19. The material from the prospective study consisted of cDNA or gDNA derived from T cells, B-cell-depleted T cells, or PBMCs. Deeply sampled blood TCRbeta repertoires from subjects exposed to, actively infected with, or recovered from COVID-19 were included in the dataset. The repertoires were made available in a free public database intended to serve as a resource for research on the immune response to SARS-CoV-2. The samples were drawn from the first 160 participants of the ongoing ImmuneRACE study and from more than 1,000 subjects provided by 6 global collaborators. Sample metadata almost always included a de-identified subject ID, COVID-19 status, age in years and sex. Where HLA class I and class II types were available, the types were taken from metadata supplied by the sample provider, not from assay-based typing.

The collaborating institutions used their own protocols to collect whole blood in K2EDTA tubes. Collaborator samples were shipped for TCRbeta analysis as frozen whole blood, isolated PBMCs, or DNA extracted from either sample type. TCRbeta CDR3 regions were amplified from genomic DNA using the immunoSEQ Assay, a bias-controlled multiplex PCR. The authors' analysis ran thus. Within the assay, amplification of reference gene primers was used to estimate how many nucleated cells each sample contained. To quantify the absolute abundance of each unique TCRbeta CDR3 rearrangement, sequence reads were collapsed and filtered. For each sample, productive Simpson clonality was calculated by taking the square root of Simpson's diversity index across productive rearrangements. In TCRdb, the immuneACCESS table is reduced to in-frame sequences with V and J assigned. These tables do not hold every clone; where another copy was compared, an unresolved V gene accounts for under half, and the others remain unexplained. That table furnishes V, J and clone size, whereas the DNA furnished D and trimming. The sample table contains about 83,000 clones; only one count was recorded for roughly nine tenths of them. The ten biggest clones cover about 16% of the sample.

Spanning cysteine to phenylalanine, the CDR3 consists of 18 amino acids. Solely the CDR3 DNA is kept, with 54 bases framed from the first base. CDR1 SEHNR and CDR2 FQNEAQ were looked up in the germline V gene (reference sequence). V loses 1 base, J loses 6 bases, and the germline ends lie 25 bases apart. About this clone itself: Its target antigen remains unknown. The input lacks base qualities; no much larger clone sits a single base away.

What the authors observed across the whole study: How much clinical and demographic metadata was included differed by source and by participant, and the metadata was provided uncurated.

The sequence links TRBV7-9 to TRBJ2-7, and perhaps TRBD2 as D gene, on 6 matching bases. The TCR was taken from a woman older than 75 with active or convalescent COVID-19. The sample consisted of peripheral blood. The base sequence is TGTGCCAGCAGCTTAGGACGGATCGGGGGAAGGGGTGGATCCGAGCAGTACTTC. The resulting protein is CASSLGRIGGRGGSEQYF.